The clone carrying this TCR beta chain was detected only a few times. There are 12 residues in the CDR3. The germline V gene encodes CDR1 SNHLY and CDR2 FYNNEI. Trimming pared 6 bases from V and 8 bases from J, leaving 10 bases between. The PCR ran on 60 Vbeta and 13 Jbeta primers. Original processing notes: In a later analysis, the count reached 75 million to 90 million unique TCR beta chains, with 9 million to 11 million shared. Measured with immunoSEQ multiplex PCR; TCRdb has only the in-frame clones, and not every one. V and J calls and clone size are those listed in that table; D and trimming were worked out from the DNA. The table records some 130,000 clones, roughly 79% of them present only once. The sample comes from a study of cytomegalovirus exposure and HLA in healthy donors.

Sample: PBMCs. The chain has TRBV2 and TRBJ1-4; D not resolved. The TCR comes from a woman between 35 and 50 years old in good health and CMV-seronegative. Written as DNA, the CDR3 is TGTGCCAGCAGCCTGGGGAGGGAAAAACTGTTTTTT. Translating gives CASSLGREKLFF.